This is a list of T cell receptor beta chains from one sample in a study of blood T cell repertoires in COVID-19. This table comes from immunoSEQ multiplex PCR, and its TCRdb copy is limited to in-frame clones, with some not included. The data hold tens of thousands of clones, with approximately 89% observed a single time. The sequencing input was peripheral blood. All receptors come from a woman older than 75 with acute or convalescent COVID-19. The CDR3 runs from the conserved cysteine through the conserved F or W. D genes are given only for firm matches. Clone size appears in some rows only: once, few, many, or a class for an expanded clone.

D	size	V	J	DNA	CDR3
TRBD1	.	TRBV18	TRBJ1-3	TGTGCCAGCTCTCCCAGGGGACAGGGGACAGGAAACACCATATATTTT	CASSPRGQGTGNTIYF
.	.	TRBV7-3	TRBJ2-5	TGTGCCAGCAGCCCCACCACTAGGGCAGAGACCCAGTACTTC	CASSPTTRAETQYF
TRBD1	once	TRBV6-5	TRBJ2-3	TGTGCCGCTAAAGGGGGCAGCGATACGCAGTATTTT	CAAKGGSDTQYF
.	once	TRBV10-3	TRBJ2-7	TGTGCCATCAGTGAAGGGCGGGGCGGACCCTCTGTGAAGCAGTACTTC	CAISEGRGGPSVKQYF
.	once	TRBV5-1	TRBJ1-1	TGCGCCAGCAGCTTGGGTAGTGGGGGGGCAAAGGAAGCTTTCTTT	CASSLGSGGAKEAFF
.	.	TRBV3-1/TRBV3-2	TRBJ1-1	TGTGCCAGCAGCCAAGTGGGGGCAATGGGTGAAGCTTTCTTT	CASSQVGAMGEAFF
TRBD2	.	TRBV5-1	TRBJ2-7	TGCGCCAGCAGCTTCGGGACCCTCGGGGGGAGCGAGCAGTACTTC	CASSFGTLGGSEQYF
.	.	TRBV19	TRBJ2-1	TGTGCCAGTAGTATCAGTTGGGGGGACAGCAGCAATGAGCAGTTCTTC	CASSISWGDSSNEQFF
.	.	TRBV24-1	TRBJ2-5	TGTGCCACCAGTGATCCTACACAGGGGGGGGGAGAGACCCAGTACTTC	CATSDPTQGGGETQYF
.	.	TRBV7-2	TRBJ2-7	TGTGCCAGCAGCTCCACCCTAGCCCCGGGACAAGGATACGAGCAGTACTTC	CASSSTLAPGQGYEQYF
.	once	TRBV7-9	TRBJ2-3	TGTGCCAGCAGCCTCCGGGACTCTGGGGGGGATACGCAGTATTTT	CASSLRDSGGDTQYF
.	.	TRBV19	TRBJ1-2	TGTGCCAGTAAGGAGGCCTTAGGTGGCTACACCTTC	CASKEALGGYTF
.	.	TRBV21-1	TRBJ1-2	TGTGCCAGCAGCAGTACTGAACCTTATGGCTACACCTTC	CASSSTEPYGYTF
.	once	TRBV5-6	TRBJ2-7	TGTGCCAGCAGCTCAGCCTACGAGCAGTACTTC	CASSSAYEQYF
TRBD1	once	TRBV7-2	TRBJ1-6	TGTGCCAGCAGACCTCCGGGACAGGGAAATTCACCCCTCCACTTT	CASRPPGQGNSPLHF
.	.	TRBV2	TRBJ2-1	TGTGCCAGCAAAGAGGGCGAGCGGTCCTACAATGAGCAGTTCTTC	CASKEGERSYNEQFF
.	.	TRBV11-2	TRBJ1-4	TGTGCCAGCAGCTTCGGCGGGCCGCCGGGAAAACTGTTTTTT	CASSFGGPPGKLFF